This T cell receptor beta chain was documented in a study of cytomegalovirus exposure and HLA in healthy donors. The CDR3 extends over 15 amino acids. V was clipped by 4 bases and J by 1 base, with 13 bases between them. Vbeta (60) and Jbeta (13) primers were used in the PCR. Method: immunoSEQ multiplex PCR; TCRdb's copy keeps in-frame clones and lacks some. The repertoire holds 80,000 to 95,000 clones, with roughly 83% as singletons. The origin of this receptor is a woman in her 40s in good health and CMV-seropositive. The chain couples TRBV23-1 to TRBJ1-1, with D possibly being TRBD1 (5 bases). TRBV23-1 is an open reading frame whose function is uncertain. Sequencing was performed on PBMCs. Written as DNA, the CDR3 is TGCGCCAGCAGTCTGGGGGGAAAGTCGAACACTGAAGCTTTCTTT. It yields the protein CASSLGGKSNTEAFF.